This T cell receptor beta chain was sequenced for a study of blood T cells in healthy people across ages. Trimming removed 1 base from V and 5 bases from J; junction bases left unmatched: 3. The CDR3 loop spans 14 amino acids. For the second PCR, which ran for 7 to 11 cycles, a sample-barcoded 5' primer and a J-beta primer mix were used. TCRdb fed the 5' RACE reads into MiXCR, producing one record per CDR3 protein. The data contain hundreds of thousands of distinct CDR3 sequences, 45% to 65% of them singletons. The chain combines TRBV12-3 or TRBV12-4 with TRBJ2-3, with 7 bases identical to TRBD2. This receptor was obtained from a man aged 60 to 69 in good health. Sequencing was done on a sample of blood. The CDR3 loop is CASSLGGGGDTQYF. The DNA for the CDR3 is TGTGCCAGCAGTTTAGGCGGGGGTGGAGATACGCAGTATTTT.